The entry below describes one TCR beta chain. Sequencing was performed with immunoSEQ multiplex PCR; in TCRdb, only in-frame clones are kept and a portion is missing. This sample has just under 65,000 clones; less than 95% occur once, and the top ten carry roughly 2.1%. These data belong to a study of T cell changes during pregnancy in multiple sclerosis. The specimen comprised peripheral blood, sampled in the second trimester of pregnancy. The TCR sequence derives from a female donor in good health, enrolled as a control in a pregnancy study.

This CDR3 is CASSSRVRTTQETQYF. The CDR3 nucleotides are TGTGCCAGCAGCTCTCGGGTGAGAACTACCCAAGAGACCCAGTACTTC. The gene calls are TRBV7-8 and TRBJ2-5; D unclear. Germline V gene lookup returns CDR1 SGHVS and CDR2 FQNEAQ. The V end lost 4 bases, the J end lost 1 base, and 16 bases lay between the germline ends. This CDR3 region has 16 residues.